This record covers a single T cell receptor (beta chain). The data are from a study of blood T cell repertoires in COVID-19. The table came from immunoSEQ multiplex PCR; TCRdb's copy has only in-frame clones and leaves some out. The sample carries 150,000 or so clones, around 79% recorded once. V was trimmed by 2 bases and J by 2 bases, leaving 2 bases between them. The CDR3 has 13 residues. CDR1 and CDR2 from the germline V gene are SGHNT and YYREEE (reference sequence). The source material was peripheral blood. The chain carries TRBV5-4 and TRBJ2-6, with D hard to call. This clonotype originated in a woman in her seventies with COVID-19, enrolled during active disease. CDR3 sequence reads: CASSFTGANVLTF. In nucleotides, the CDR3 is TGTGCCAGCAGCTTTACTGGGGCCAACGTCCTGACTTTC.